The 17 T cell receptor beta chains presented below share a single source sample, sequenced in a study of blood T cell repertoires in COVID-19. Generated by immunoSEQ multiplex PCR, the TCRdb table keeps only in-frame clones and is missing some. In the table there are 150,000 to 200,000 clones, 86% of which are singletons. Source material: peripheral blood. The receptors here all came from a woman aged 70 to 79 with acute or convalescent COVID-19.

The J gene is TRBJ2-7, the V gene TRBV4-1, with 9 positions matching TRBD1. This CDR3 is built from 17 residues. Germline loops: CDR1 MGHRA, CDR2 YSYEKL. The ends lost 0 bases at V and 3 bases at J; junction bases unmatched: 9. This CDR3 reads CASSQDYRTGAVYEQYF. CDR3 bases: TGCGCCAGCAGCCAAGACTACCGGACAGGGGCGGTCTACGAGCAGTACTTC.

The chain employs TRBV7-9 and TRBJ2-1; no firm D call. Trimming pared 5 bases from V and 2 bases from J, leaving 10 bases between. This CDR3 comprises 14 residues. Germline V lookup: CDR1 SEHNR, CDR2 FQNEAQ (reference sequence). The CDR3: CASSPQVAYNEQFF. As DNA, the CDR3 is TGTGCCAGCAGCCCCCAGGTGGCCTACAATGAGCAGTTCTTC.

The genes are TRBV27 and TRBJ2-1; tentatively, D is TRBD1 (6 bases). Germline V gene data show CDR1 as MNHEY and CDR2 as SMNVEV (reference sequence). V shed 3 bases and J shed 5 bases, with 11 bases lying between them. This CDR3 is 14 amino acids long. The DNA for the CDR3 is TGTGCCAGCAGTTTGCAGGGGCGGGACAATGAGCAGTTCTTC. This translates into CASSLQGRDNEQFF.

The V gene is TRBV5-1, the J gene TRBJ2-1, with unresolved D. The germline V gene has CDR1 SGHRS and CDR2 YFSETQ. Trimming took 4 bases from V and 0 from J, leaving 11 bases between them. This CDR3 is 15 amino acids long. DNA of the CDR3: TGCGCCAGCAGCCTGACTCAAAGCTCCTACAATGAGCAGTTCTTC. Translation gives CASSLTQSSYNEQFF.

To note about this clone: This CDR3 is also generated by other DNA sequences in the sample. The CDR3 spells CASSLLSGGTDTQYF. CDR3 DNA sequence: TGTGCCAGCAGTTTATTATCGGGTGGCACAGATACGCAGTATTTT. The genes are TRBV27 and TRBJ2-3; D is undetermined. Germline CDR1 is MNHEY and CDR2 is SMNVEV (reference sequence). Trimming took 1 base from V and 1 from J, leaving 9 bases between them. The CDR3 spans 15 residues.

Written as DNA, the CDR3 is TGCGCCAGCAGTGGAGACAGGGCCCAGAACACTGAAGCTTTCTTT. Translating gives CASSGDRAQNTEAFF. This rearrangement joins TRBV10-1 to TRBJ1-1; TRBD1 aligns across 7 bases. The junction had 6 bases not matched to a gene; V was cut back by 4 bases and J by 1 base. Germline lookup yields CDR1 WNHNN and CDR2 SYGVQD (reference sequence). The CDR3 runs to 15 residues.

The chain recombines TRBV19 with TRBJ1-5, with D possibly matching TRBD1 (6 bases). V lost 6 bases and J 0 bases, leaving 9 bases between the germline ends. The CDR3 sequence is 14 residues long. Germline V gene lookup returns CDR1 LNHDA and CDR2 SQIVND (reference sequence). The CDR3 sequence: CASSHRASNQPQHF. CDR3 DNA sequence: TGTGCCAGTAGCCACAGGGCTAGCAATCAGCCCCAGCATTTT.

This chain joins TRBV5-6 and TRBJ2-7, with 7 bases lining up with TRBD2. The CDR3 consists of 16 residues. The V gene's germline CDR1 is SGHDT and CDR2 YYEEEE. V trimming: 1 base; J trimming: 6 bases; junction bases outside the gene matches: 13. CDR3 nucleotides: TGTGCCAGCAGCTTGATCGCGGGAGCGGTAGGTAGCGAGCAGTACTTC. It translates to CASSLIAGAVGSEQYF.

The rearrangement uses TRBV7-2 and TRBJ1-1; D may be TRBD1 (5 bases). Trimming removed 4 bases at V and 5 bases at J, with 14 bases between. The CDR3 covers 14 residues. In germline, CDR1 is SGHTA, CDR2 FQGNSA. The CDR3 region is CASSSPTRGTEAFF. The CDR3 DNA sequence: TGTGCCAGCAGCTCACCGACAAGGGGAACTGAAGCTTTCTTT.

This clone turned up a few times. This sequence joins TRBV19 and TRBJ1-1; 8 nucleotides align to TRBD1. Germline loops: CDR1 LNHDA, CDR2 SQIVND (reference sequence). With V trimmed by 3 bases and J by 5 bases, 17 bases remained unmatched. This CDR3 is 18 amino acids long. The CDR3 spells CASSIIPGSDRGKTEAFF. CDR3 in DNA: TGTGCCAGTAGTATTATACCTGGTTCCGACAGGGGAAAAACTGAAGCTTTCTTT.

V usage is TRBV4-3 and J usage is TRBJ1-3; the D is unclear. The CDR3 covers 16 residues. Germline CDR1 LGHNA, CDR2 YSLEER. The ends were cut back, 5 bases at V and 0 bases at J, with 14 bases in the middle. The CDR3 coding sequence is TGCGCCAGCAGCACCCTGTTGAGAGACTCTGGAAACACCATATATTTT. This encodes CASSTLLRDSGNTIYF.

The chain employs TRBV19 and TRBJ2-2; D might be TRBD1 (6 bases). CDR3 size: 18 residues. Germline CDR1 and CDR2: LNHDA and SQIVND (reference sequence). V lost 4 bases, J lost 0 bases, and 18 bases lay in between. The CDR3 DNA sequence: TGTGCCAGTAGTAGGCGCCGGGACACACTTTCGAACACCGGGGAGCTGTTTTTT. This translates into CASSRRRDTLSNTGELFF.

The rearrangement uses TRBV5-5 and TRBJ2-3; TRBD1 aligns across 8 bases. Trimming at V came to 5 bases and at J to 5 bases, leaving 7 bases not matched to a gene. Germline CDR1 SGHKS, CDR2 YYEKEE (reference sequence). The CDR3 totals 14 residues. The CDR3 DNA is TGTGCCAGCAGATCCGACAGGGGAGGAGATACGCAGTATTTT. The encoded protein is CASRSDRGGDTQYF.

The V gene is TRBV15, the J gene TRBJ1-1, with D possibly TRBD1 on 6 matching bases. Germline-derived CDR1 and CDR2 are LNHNV and YYDKDF (reference sequence). The V end lost 0 bases, the J end lost 0 bases, and 14 bases lay between the germline ends. The CDR3 covers 17 residues. This chain's CDR3 is CATSRDPTPGVNTEAFF. CDR3 DNA sequence: TGTGCCACCAGCAGAGATCCCACCCCAGGGGTGAACACTGAAGCTTTCTTT.

The rearrangement uses TRBV5-5 and TRBJ1-1, with 7 bases that match TRBD1. Germline CDR1 is SGHKS and CDR2 is YYEKEE (reference sequence). V trimming: 3 bases; J trimming: 6 bases; junction bases outside the gene matches: 2. The CDR3 runs 12 residues. This CDR3 reads CASSSRGAEAFF. In nucleotides, the CDR3 is TGTGCCAGCAGCTCCAGGGGGGCTGAAGCTTTCTTT. Full variable domain (outside the CDR3, taken from reference TRBV5-5 and TRBJ1-1): DAGVTQSPTHLIKTRGQQVTLRCSPISGHKSVSWYQQVLGQGPQFIFQYYEKEERGRGNFPDRFSARQFPNYSSELNVNALLLGDSALYLCASSSRGAEAFFGQGTRLTVV.

In DNA form, the CDR3 reads TGTGCCAGCAGCTTTAGTCCGGGACAGGGACGAGAGACCCAGTACTTC. Translated, it gives CASSFSPGQGRETQYF. This chain uses TRBV7-9 with TRBJ2-5, with TRBD1 identical over 9 bases. Germline trimming cut 3 bases from V and 4 bases from J; bases unmatched to any gene: 9. This CDR3 contains 16 residues. CDR1 and CDR2 from the germline V gene are SEHNR and FQNEAQ (reference sequence).

This clone was seen more than once but under ten times. The V call is TRBV6-6, the J call TRBJ1-4; TRBD1 matches 7 bases. Germline CDR1 and CDR2: MNHNY and SVGAGI (reference sequence). V lost 5 bases to trimming and J lost 0 bases; unmatched junction nucleotides: 9. The CDR3 has 17 amino acids. The CDR3 sequence is CASSRDGTEATNEKLFF. In DNA, the CDR3 is TGTGCCAGCAGTCGGGACGGGACAGAGGCAACTAATGAAAAACTGTTTTTT.